The 7 T cell receptor beta chains below come from one sample, sequenced in a study of CD8+CD57+ T cells in acquired aplastic anemia. TCR beta VDJ and CDR3 were profiled, and genomic DNA was the template. TCRdb fed the reads into MiXCR, producing one record per CDR3 protein. The table has 200,000 to 250,000 distinct CDR3 sequences, approximately 50% seen once. Flow cytometry had shown expanded CD8+CD57+ cells in the patients chosen for sequencing. Sequenced input: sorted CD4+, CD8+, or CD8+CD57+ T cells (not recorded which) from PBMCs. The source of these receptors is a human donor with aplastic anemia.

This chain connects TRBV2 to TRBJ1-2, with no clear D. The germline V and J ends were trimmed by 3 bases and 2 bases, with 7 bases remaining between them. Germline lookup yields CDR1 SNHLY and CDR2 FYNNEI. The CDR3 sequence is 13 residues long. The CDR3 bases are TGTGCCAGCAGTGACTCACAGAACTATGGCTACACCTTC. This translates into CASSDSQNYGYTF.

With regard to this clonotype: Its ends do not fully match the called genes, so a read error is possible. This chain connects TRBV6-1 to TRBJ2-3; 9 bases line up with TRBD2. The CDR3 runs 14 residues. The germline V gene encodes CDR1 MNHNS and CDR2 SASEGT. The CDR3 sequence is CASSQAGGRDTQYF. CDR3 DNA sequence: TGTGCCAGCAGTCAAGCGGGGGGAAGGGATACGCAGTATTTT.

The rearrangement links TRBV20-1 to TRBJ2-7, with unresolved D. The CDR3 has 13 residues. Deletions cut 3 bases from V and 0 bases from J, with 9 bases between. Germline V lookup: CDR1 DFQATT, CDR2 SNEGSKA (reference sequence). CDR3 amino acids: CSASPGSSYEQYF. In DNA, the CDR3 is TGCAGTGCTAGTCCGGGTAGCTCCTACGAGCAGTACTTC.

This chain links TRBV19 with TRBJ1-6; D possibly corresponds to TRBD1 (6 bases). Trimming cost V 5 bases and J 9 bases, with 17 bases left between them. This CDR3 spans 15 amino acids. Per the germline V gene, CDR1 is LNHDA and CDR2 is SQIVND (reference sequence). CDR3 loop: CASSWGGHLRSPLHF. CDR3 coding DNA: TGTGCCAGTAGTTGGGGGGGGCACTTGCGTTCACCCCTCCACTTT.

This clonotype was observed a few times. A much bigger clone sits one base away, suggesting this may be a read error. Lacking the conserved final phenylalanine or tryptophan, this CDR3 likely reflects a read error. The DNA of the CDR3 is TGTGCCAGCAGCGAAGGGACAGGGGTGATCACTGAAGCTTTCTCT. It is translated as CASSEGTGVITEAFS. The chain uses TRBV9 and TRBJ1-1; TRBD1 matches at 10 bases. CDR3 length: 15 amino acids. Losses at the gene ends were 3 bases for V and 4 bases for J; bases not matched to a gene: 6. Germline CDR1 is SGDLS and CDR2 is YYNGEE.

The V call is TRBV7-3, the J call TRBJ1-1; 8 bases are shared with TRBD1. This CDR3 is 16 amino acids long. The germline V gene has CDR1 SGHTA and CDR2 FQGTGA. V lost 5 bases and J lost 4; bases outside the gene matches: 12. CDR3 region: CASSVTGAGARTEAFF. The DNA for the CDR3 is TGTGCCAGCAGCGTGACAGGGGCGGGGGCGCGCACTGAAGCTTTCTTT.

This sequence joins TRBV27 and TRBJ2-5; no reliable D call. In germline, CDR1 is MNHEY, CDR2 SMNVEV (reference sequence). V lost 8 bases, J lost 5 bases, and 18 bases lay in between. The CDR3 length is 14 residues. CDR3 nucleotide sequence: TGTGCCAGCGGGAAGAGGCCTTTTGTGGAGACCCAGTACTTC. Its translation is CASGKRPFVETQYF.